This T cell receptor beta chain emerged from a study of a mutant IDH1 vaccine in newly diagnosed glioma. Looking at the study overall: Vaccination followed radiotherapy alone by 4-6 weeks, or accompanied temozolomide cycles. Antecedent treatment encompassed radiotherapy, temozolomide, or their combination; the majority received both. Points from the study as a whole: Immune responses induced by the vaccine were seen in 93.3% of patients, spanning multiple MHC alleles.

Time point described: week 5, during vaccination. One vaccine dose held 300 ug of mutant IDH1 20-mer peptide and came with topical imiquimod. The donors' diagnosis was new WHO grade 3 or 4 astrocytoma that was IDH1-mutant and ATRX-lost. Sequencing used immunoSEQ multiplex PCR; TCRdb keeps in-frame clones, though not all of them. The sample contains about 42,000 clones, approximately 85% of which appear only once. This clone showed up just once. Its target is not known. Trimming removed 7 bases from V and 7 bases from J; junction bases left unmatched: 11. This CDR3 has 15 residues. Germline V gene sequence: CDR1 MDHEN, CDR2 SYDVKM.

The sequencing here drew on PBMCs, taken from a glioma patient whose treatment included an IDH1 peptide vaccine. The chain is built from TRBV28 and TRBJ2-2; 8 nucleotides align to TRBD1. The sequence came from a man aged 40-55 years with glioma. The CDR3 nucleotides are TGTGCCAGCACCCTACAGGGGGGAATAGGCGGGGAGCTGTTTTTT. Protein: CASTLQGGIGGELFF. Together with reference TRBV28 and TRBJ2-2, the CDR3 gives the full variable domain: DVKVTQSSRYLVKRTGEKVFLECVQDMDHENMFWYRQDPGLGLRLIYFSYDVKMKEKGDIPEGYSVSREKKERFSLILESASTNQTSMYLCASTLQGGIGGELFFGEGSRLTVL.